The clone carrying this T cell receptor beta chain was recorded once. These data are taken from a study of blood T cell repertoires in COVID-19. This CDR3 contains 14 residues. V was pared by 3 bases and J by 4 bases, with 5 bases of the junction left unmatched. Germline lookup yields CDR1 GTSNPN and CDR2 SVGIG (reference sequence). Here immunoSEQ multiplex PCR was the method, and the copy in TCRdb shows in-frame clones only, minus some. The data hold fewer than 400,000 clones, with 85% observed a single time. Material for sequencing was peripheral blood. The source of this sequence is a woman younger than 30 with acute or convalescent COVID-19. The chain has TRBV30 and TRBJ1-3, with 8 bases fitting TRBD1. The CDR3: CAWSAGQGGNTIYF. The CDR3 DNA reads as TGTGCCTGGAGCGCCGGACAGGGAGGAAACACCATATATTTT.